These 30 T cell receptor beta chains were sequenced from one sample in a study of shared clonotypes between healthy human individuals. Profiling relied on immunoSEQ multiplex PCR, and the TCRdb table lists in-frame clones only, not all of them. The sample lists around 83,000 clones; under 65% were seen once. Sequencing used memory CD8+ T cells sorted from blood. Described subset: CD45RO+ cells pooled with CCR7-negative TemRA cells. These receptors all come from a man aged 25 to 40 in good health.

The chain has TRBV25-1 and TRBJ1-5; tentatively, D is TRBD1 (5 bases). This CDR3 has 11 residues. CDR1 MGHDK and CDR2 SYGVNS come from the germline V gene. The ends were cut back, 4 bases at V and 9 bases at J, with 7 bases in the middle. CDR3 protein: CASSAGGPQHF. In DNA form, the CDR3 reads TGTGCCAGCAGTGCGGGGGGGCCCCAGCATTTT.

In its sample, this clone was seen a few times. The chain employs TRBV6-1 and TRBJ2-7; TRBD2 agrees at 7 bases. Germline V gene lookup returns CDR1 MNHNS and CDR2 SASEGT. CDR3 length: 15 residues. V shed 1 base, J shed 6 bases, and the junction held 9 bases outside the gene matches. CDR3 DNA: TGTGCCAGCAGTGAAGACCTGGGAGGGGTGGGCGAGCAGTACTTC. It is translated as CASSEDLGGVGEQYF.

The chain joins TRBV7-3 to TRBJ2-7; no clear D. Germline CDR1 SGHTA, CDR2 FQGTGA. This CDR3 is built from 15 residues. Trimming took off 3 bases at V and 0 bases at J, with 12 bases between the two ends. The CDR3 region is CASSLLPDDSYEQYF. The DNA of the CDR3 is TGTGCCAGCAGCTTGCTCCCTGACGACTCCTACGAGCAGTACTTC.

The chain recombines TRBV2 with TRBJ1-1, with D unresolved. CDR1 SNHLY and CDR2 FYNNEI come from the germline V gene. The CDR3 is 12 amino acids. The V gene lost 7 bases and the J gene lost 4 bases, with 10 bases spanning the gap. The CDR3 sequence: CASTDDSTEAFF. The CDR3 DNA reads TGTGCCAGCACCGATGATAGCACTGAAGCTTTCTTT. Drawing the rest from reference TRBV2 and TRBJ1-1, the complete variable domain is EPEVTQTPSHQVTQMGQEVILRCVPISNHLYFYWYRQILGQKVEFLVSFYNNEISEKSEIFDDQFSVERPDGSNFTLKIRSTKLEDSAMYFCASTDDSTEAFFGQGTRLTVV.

The genes are TRBV5-1 and TRBJ2-5; perhaps TRBD1 as D (5 bases). CDR1 and CDR2 from the germline V gene are SGHRS and YFSETQ. V lost 0 bases and J lost 5, with 14 bases in between. The CDR3 has 15 amino acids. In DNA form, the CDR3 reads TGCGCCAGCAGCTTGGGAGGCTCCCCAGGGGAGACCCAGTACTTC. This codes for CASSLGGSPGETQYF.

This clone was detected only a few times. This chain uses TRBV7-9 with TRBJ2-7, with TRBD2 matching over 7 bases. J lost 3 bases, V lost 5 bases, and 13 bases had no gene match. This CDR3 is 16 amino acids long. Germline lookup yields CDR1 SEHNR and CDR2 FQNEAQ (reference sequence). CDR3 coding DNA: TGTGCCAGCAGCCAAGGACTAGGAGGATTCTACTACGAGCAGTACTTC. The encoded protein is CASSQGLGGFYYEQYF.

The V and J genes are TRBV2 and TRBJ2-5; 8 bases match TRBD1. The V gene end was trimmed by 3 bases and the J gene end by 6 bases; junction bases not matched to a gene: 6. Germline-derived CDR1 and CDR2 are SNHLY and FYNNEI. This CDR3 comprises 14 residues. The chain's CDR3 is CASSDRQGRQTQYF. CDR3 nucleotide sequence: TGTGCCAGCAGTGATCGACAGGGGAGACAGACCCAGTACTTC.

The chain employs TRBV7-8 and TRBJ2-3; either TRBD1 or TRBD2 may fit D (5 bases each). Germline lookup yields CDR1 SGHVS and CDR2 FQNEAQ. V lost 4 bases to trimming and J lost 2 bases, with 19 bases between them. The CDR3 is 17 residues long. The CDR3 spells CASSSIRSRGDTDTQYF. The CDR3 nucleotides are TGTGCCAGCAGCTCAATTCGGTCTAGAGGGGACACAGATACGCAGTATTTT.

V is TRBV11-2 and J is TRBJ2-3; 10 bases map to TRBD2. CDR1 is SGHAT and CDR2 is FQNNGV in the germline V gene. With 5 bases clipped from V and 10 bases from J, the junction kept 12 bases outside the gene matches. The CDR3 consists of 15 residues. CDR3 nucleotide sequence: TGTGCCAGCAGCCAAGGACTAGCGGATAAACGGGCGCAGTATTTT. This translates into CASSQGLADKRAQYF.

This clone was recorded at least ten times. V gene TRBV5-4 combines with J gene TRBJ1-5; 7 bases agree with TRBD1. Looked up from germline, CDR1 is SGHNT and CDR2 is YYREEE (reference sequence). The junction had 6 bases not matched to a gene; V was cut back by 0 bases and J by 6 bases. The CDR3 runs to 15 residues. The CDR3 here is CASSLASQGGQPQHF. CDR3 in DNA: TGTGCCAGCAGCTTGGCCTCCCAGGGGGGTCAGCCCCAGCATTTT. The full variable domain, in which reference TRBV5-4 and TRBJ1-5 provide the parts outside the CDR3, is ETGVTQSPTHLIKTRGQQVTLRCSSQSGHNTVSWYQQALGQGPQFIFQYYREEENGRGNFPPRFSGLQFPNYSSELNVNALELDDSALYLCASSLASQGGQPQHFGDGTRLSIL.

This clone was observed a handful of times. This rearrangement joins TRBV10-1 to TRBJ2-1, with TRBD2 as a possible D gene (5 bases). Germline V gene data show CDR1 as WNHNN and CDR2 as SYGVQD (reference sequence). Trimming stripped 4 bases from V and 5 bases from J, with 9 bases between. The CDR3 totals 13 residues. The CDR3 DNA follows: TGCGCCAGCAGTGGAGGGCCACACAATGAGCAGTTCTTC. Its protein product is CASSGGPHNEQFF.

CDR3 in DNA: TGTGCCAGCAGCGGCACGGGAAACACCATATATTTT. Its translation: CASSGTGNTIYF. The chain has TRBV9 and TRBJ1-3; unclear D gene. The length of the CDR3 is 12 residues. Germline V gives CDR1 SGDLS, CDR2 YYNGEE. V was clipped by 3 bases and J by 4 bases, with 5 bases between them.

The rearrangement links TRBV6-5 to TRBJ2-3; 10 positions match TRBD2. CDR1 and CDR2 (germline): MNHEY, SVGAGI. J was trimmed by 6 bases and V by 0 bases; bases with no gene match: 6. This CDR3 spans 16 amino acids. The CDR3 nucleotides are TGTGCCAGCAGTTACTCGCAGCGGGAGGGCCGCGATACGCAGTATTTT. It codes for CASSYSQREGRDTQYF.

Comment on this clone: This sample includes further DNA sequences coding for the same CDR3. This sequence joins TRBV5-4 and TRBJ2-7, with D unclear. Trimming removed 2 bases from V and 1 base from J, with 7 bases in between. Germline CDR1 reads SGHNT; CDR2 reads YYREEE (reference sequence). The CDR3 has 13 residues. The CDR3 coding sequence is TGTGCCAGCAGCTTCGGCTATTCCTACGAGCAGTACTTC. As protein: CASSFGYSYEQYF. Full variable domain (rest looked up from reference TRBV5-4 and TRBJ2-7): ETGVTQSPTHLIKTRGQQVTLRCSSQSGHNTVSWYQQALGQGPQFIFQYYREEENGRGNFPPRFSGLQFPNYSSELNVNALELDDSALYLCASSFGYSYEQYFGPGTRLTVT.

The rearrangement links TRBV2 to TRBJ2-7; D could derive from TRBD1 or TRBD2 (6 bases each). Per germline, CDR1 SNHLY and CDR2 FYNNEI. The CDR3 is 17 residues long. V lost 6 bases and J 3 bases, leaving 24 bases between the germline ends. The CDR3 loop is CASSLLHRGPEGYEQYF. In DNA, the CDR3 is TGTGCCAGCAGCCTTCTTCATCGGGGGCCGGAGGGCTACGAGCAGTACTTC.

The V gene is TRBV2, the J gene TRBJ2-3, with TRBD2 as a possible D gene (5 bases). The V and J ends lost 7 bases and 3 bases respectively, with 8 bases between them. CDR3 size: 12 residues. From germline, CDR1 is SNHLY and CDR2 FYNNEI. CDR3 protein: CASIWETDTQYF. The CDR3 bases are TGTGCCAGCATTTGGGAGACAGATACGCAGTATTTT.

The rearrangement links TRBV28 to TRBJ2-1; D remains unclear. Deletions cut 2 bases from V and 8 bases from J, with 22 bases between. CDR3 length: 17 residues. CDR1 and CDR2 from the germline V gene are MDHEN and SYDVKM. The chain's CDR3 is CASSLIPNGDLMDEQFF. The CDR3 DNA reads as TGTGCCAGCAGTTTAATCCCCAACGGCGATCTGATGGATGAGCAGTTCTTC.

V gene TRBV7-3 combines with J gene TRBJ2-1; D not resolved. The CDR3 consists of 13 residues. The germline V and J ends were trimmed by 0 bases and 1 base, with 1 base remaining between them. Germline V CDR1 and CDR2: SGHTA, FQGTGA. In nucleotides, the CDR3 is TGTGCCAGCAGCTTAACGTCCTACAATGAGCAGTTCTTC. Translation: CASSLTSYNEQFF.

This clone was counted a single time. The chain has TRBV27 and TRBJ2-3; 8 bases align to TRBD2. J was trimmed by 9 bases and V by 3 bases; bases with no gene match: 14. This CDR3 spans 16 amino acids. Germline loops: CDR1 MNHEY, CDR2 SMNVEV (reference sequence). CDR3 nucleotides: TGTGCCAGCAGTTTCCCCCTGGGACTAGGGAGTCGAACGCAGTATTTT. Translating it yields CASSFPLGLGSRTQYF.

This clone was recorded once. The CDR3 coding sequence is TGTGCCAGCAGCCTACACAGGGATCGCATTCAGTACTTC. This encodes CASSLHRDRIQYF. The genes are TRBV27 and TRBJ2-4, with a tentative D call TRBD1 (6 bases). V was pared by 6 bases and J by 9 bases, with 15 bases between. From germline, CDR1 is MNHEY and CDR2 SMNVEV (reference sequence). The CDR3 is 13 amino acids.

The rearrangement uses TRBV2 and TRBJ1-2; D uncertain. The CDR3 contains 13 residues. V was pared by 3 bases and J by 10 bases, with 15 bases between. Germline V gene data show CDR1 as SNHLY and CDR2 as FYNNEI. The CDR3 nucleotides are TGTGCCAGCAGTGAGTTTCGGGAGTTTGCCTACACCTTC. This sequence encodes CASSEFREFAYTF.

The J gene is TRBJ2-1, the V gene TRBV2; D remains unclear. Germline CDR1 SNHLY, CDR2 FYNNEI. V lost 2 bases and J lost 11, with 13 bases in between. CDR3 size: 13 residues. CDR3 nucleotides: TGTGCCAGCAGTGAACGATTGGTGGGTAAGCAGTTCTTC. Amino acids: CASSERLVGKQFF.

The rearrangement uses TRBV4-1 and TRBJ2-1; D is possibly TRBD2 (6 bases). The germline V and J ends were trimmed by 1 base and 4 bases, with 11 bases remaining between them. The CDR3 totals 15 residues. Germline CDR1 and CDR2: MGHRA and YSYEKL. CDR3 coding DNA: TGCGCCAGCAGCCAAGCCCAGCGGGCTTACAATGAGCAGTTCTTC. Translated, it gives CASSQAQRAYNEQFF.

Only a few counts were recorded for this clone. The chain joins TRBV2 to TRBJ1-1; D perhaps matches TRBD1 (5 bases). Trimming cost V 10 bases and J 4 bases, with 16 bases left between them. CDR1 is SNHLY, CDR2 FYNNEI, per germline. This CDR3 is built from 13 residues. CDR3 residues: CATRAQRGTEAFF. The CDR3 bases are TGTGCCACCAGGGCCCAAAGGGGCACTGAAGCTTTCTTT.

The rearrangement links TRBV5-6 to TRBJ2-7; D is ambiguous. Germline lookup yields CDR1 SGHDT and CDR2 YYEEEE. This CDR3 region has 13 residues. V lost 2 bases and J lost 5, with 11 bases in between. The CDR3 region is CASSFLGKDEQYF. The CDR3 nucleotides are TGTGCCAGCAGCTTTCTGGGGAAGGACGAGCAGTACTTC. The full variable domain, rest sourced from reference TRBV5-6 and TRBJ2-7, is DAGVTQSPTHLIKTRGQQVTLRCSPKSGHDTVSWYQQALGQGPQFIFQYYEEEERQRGNFPDRFSGHQFPNYSSELNVNALLLGDSALYLCASSFLGKDEQYFGPGTRLTVT.

V gene TRBV5-1 combines with J gene TRBJ1-1; D call uncertain. The CDR3 extends over 16 amino acids. V lost 3 bases and J lost 1, with 16 bases in between. Germline lookup yields CDR1 SGHRS and CDR2 YFSETQ. Written as DNA, the CDR3 is TGCGCCAGCAGCTCGCTGACCGGGCCCTCGAACACTGAAGCTTTCTTT. It codes for CASSSLTGPSNTEAFF. The full variable domain, in which reference TRBV5-1 and TRBJ1-1 provide the parts outside the CDR3, is KAGVTQTPRYLIKTRGQQVTLSCSPISGHRSVSWYQQTPGQGLQFLFEYFSETQRNKGNFPGRFSGRQFSNSRSEMNVSTLELGDSALYLCASSSLTGPSNTEAFFGQGTRLTVV.

The CDR3: CASSQVGRTSTDTQYF. CDR3 in DNA: TGCGCCAGCAGCCAAGTTGGTAGGACGTCCACAGATACGCAGTATTTT. The rearrangement uses TRBV4-3 and TRBJ2-3; no definite D call. This CDR3 is built from 16 residues. Germline CDR1 LGHNA, CDR2 YSLEER. The germline V and J ends were trimmed by 1 base and 2 bases, with 13 bases remaining between them.

The chain joins TRBV27 to TRBJ2-5; D remains unclear. Trimming cost V 3 bases and J 1 base, with 3 bases left between them. The CDR3 is 12 amino acids. The germline V gene has CDR1 MNHEY and CDR2 SMNVEV (reference sequence). In DNA form, the CDR3 reads TGTGCCAGCAGTTTCGTCCAAGAGACCCAGTACTTC. It translates to CASSFVQETQYF.

This clone was detected many times. The chain combines TRBV6-1 with TRBJ1-1; 7 nucleotides agree with TRBD1. V lost 1 base to trimming and J lost 10 bases; unmatched junction nucleotides: 9. Germline V CDR1 and CDR2: MNHNS, SASEGT. The CDR3 has 14 residues. CDR3: CASSEVDRVIVAFF. The CDR3 DNA reads as TGTGCCAGCAGTGAAGTTGACAGGGTTATTGTAGCTTTCTTT.

V gene TRBV29-1 combines with J gene TRBJ2-7; no clear D gene. The CDR3 covers 13 residues. Germline CDR1 reads SQVTM; CDR2 reads ANQGSEA. V lost 4 bases and J 3 bases, leaving 13 bases between the germline ends. In DNA form, the CDR3 reads TGCAGCGTTGTACTCAGAGAAAACTACGAGCAGTACTTC. It is translated as CSVVLRENYEQYF.